The subject of this entry is one T cell receptor (beta chain). The antigen remains undetermined. The data originate from a study of T cell responses to AZD1222 COVID-19 vaccine. Study-level results: There were vaccine-associated CD4 TCRs across spike, dominant at 160-218 and 743-854.

The CDR3 covers 15 residues. J gave up 5 bases and V 3 bases, and 6 bases lay outside the gene matches. The germline V gene encodes CDR1 MDHEN and CDR2 SYDVKM. Sequencing used immunoSEQ multiplex PCR; TCRdb keeps in-frame clones, though not all of them. The sample lists around 110,000 clones; about 92% were seen once. The clonotype comes from an adult in good health. The input for sequencing was peripheral blood, taken on day 0 of AZD1222 vaccination. The chain uses TRBV28 and TRBJ2-5; 10 nucleotides align to TRBD2. Written as DNA, the CDR3 is TGTGCCAGCAGTTTTAGGCTAGCGGGAGTCGAGACCCAGTACTTC. This gives the protein CASSFRLAGVETQYF.